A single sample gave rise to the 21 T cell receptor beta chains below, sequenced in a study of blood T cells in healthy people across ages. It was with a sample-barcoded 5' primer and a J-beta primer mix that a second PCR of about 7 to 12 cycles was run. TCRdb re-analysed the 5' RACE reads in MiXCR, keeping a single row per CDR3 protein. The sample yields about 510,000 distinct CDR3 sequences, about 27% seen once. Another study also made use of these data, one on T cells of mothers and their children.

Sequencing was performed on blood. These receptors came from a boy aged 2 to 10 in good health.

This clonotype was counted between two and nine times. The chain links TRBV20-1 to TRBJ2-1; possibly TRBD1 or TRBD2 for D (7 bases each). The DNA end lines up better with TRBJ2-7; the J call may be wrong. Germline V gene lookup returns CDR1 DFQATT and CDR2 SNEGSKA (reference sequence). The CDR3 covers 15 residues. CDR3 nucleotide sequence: TGCAGTGCTAGAGATTCCCAGGGGGGGAACTACGAGCAGTACTTC. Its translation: CSARDSQGGNYEQYF.

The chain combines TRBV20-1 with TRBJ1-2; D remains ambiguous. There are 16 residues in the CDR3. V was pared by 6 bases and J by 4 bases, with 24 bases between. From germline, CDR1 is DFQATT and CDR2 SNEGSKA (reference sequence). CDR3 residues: CSASDPGLLGLYGYTF. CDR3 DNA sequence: TGCAGTGCCAGTGACCCCGGACTTCTGGGCCTCTATGGCTACACCTTC.

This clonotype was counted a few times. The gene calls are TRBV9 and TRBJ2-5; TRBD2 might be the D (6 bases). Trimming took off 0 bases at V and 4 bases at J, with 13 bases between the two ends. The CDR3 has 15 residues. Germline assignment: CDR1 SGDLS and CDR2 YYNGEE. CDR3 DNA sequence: TGTGCCAGCAGCGTAGCTTGGCGGGGTAGAGAGACCCAGTACTTC. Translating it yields CASSVAWRGRETQYF.

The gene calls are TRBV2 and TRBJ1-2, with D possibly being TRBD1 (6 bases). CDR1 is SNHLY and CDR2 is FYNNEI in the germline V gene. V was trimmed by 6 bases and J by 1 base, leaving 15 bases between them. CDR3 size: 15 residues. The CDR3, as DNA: TGTGCCAGCAGCTCCCTCAAGGGGGGTAACTATGGCTACACCTTC. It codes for CASSSLKGGNYGYTF.

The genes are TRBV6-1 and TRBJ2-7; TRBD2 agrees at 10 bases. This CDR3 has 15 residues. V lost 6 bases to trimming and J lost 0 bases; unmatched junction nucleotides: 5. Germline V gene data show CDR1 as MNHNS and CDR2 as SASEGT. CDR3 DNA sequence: TGTGCCAGCAGCCCCACTAGCGGGGTCTCCTACGAGCAGTACTTC. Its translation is CASSPTSGVSYEQYF.

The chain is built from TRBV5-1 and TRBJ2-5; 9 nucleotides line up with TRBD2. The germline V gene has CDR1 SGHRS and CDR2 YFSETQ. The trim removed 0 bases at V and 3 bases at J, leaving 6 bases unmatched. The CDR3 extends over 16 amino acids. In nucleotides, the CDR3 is TGCGCCAGCAGCTTGGCGGTGATAGCGGGGGAAGAGACCCAGTACTTC. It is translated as CASSLAVIAGEETQYF.

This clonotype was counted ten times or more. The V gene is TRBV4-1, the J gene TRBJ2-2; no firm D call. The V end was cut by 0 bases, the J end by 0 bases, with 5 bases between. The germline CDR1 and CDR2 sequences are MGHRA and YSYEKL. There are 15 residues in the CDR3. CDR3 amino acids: CASSQEESNTGELFF. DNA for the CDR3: TGCGCCAGCAGCCAAGAAGAATCGAACACCGGGGAGCTGTTTTTT.

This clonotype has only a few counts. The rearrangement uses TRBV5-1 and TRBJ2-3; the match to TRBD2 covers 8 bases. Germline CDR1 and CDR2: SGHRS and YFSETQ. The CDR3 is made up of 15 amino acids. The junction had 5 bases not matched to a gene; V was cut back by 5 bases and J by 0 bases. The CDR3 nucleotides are TGCGCCAGCAGGAAACTAGCGGCTAGCACAGATACGCAGTATTTT. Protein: CASRKLAASTDTQYF.

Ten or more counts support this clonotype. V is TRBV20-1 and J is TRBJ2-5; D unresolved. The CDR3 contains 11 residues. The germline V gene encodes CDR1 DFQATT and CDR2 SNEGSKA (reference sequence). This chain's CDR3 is CSAGLQETQYF. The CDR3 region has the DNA TGCAGCGCCGGGCTTCAAGAGACCCAGTACTTC.

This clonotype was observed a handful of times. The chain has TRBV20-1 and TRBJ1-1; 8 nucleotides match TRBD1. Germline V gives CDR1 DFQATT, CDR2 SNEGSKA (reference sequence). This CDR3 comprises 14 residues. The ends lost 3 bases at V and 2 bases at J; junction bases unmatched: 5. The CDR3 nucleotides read TGCAGTGCTAGTCCAGGGGGCGCAAACACTGAAGCTTTCTTT. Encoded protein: CSASPGGANTEAFF.

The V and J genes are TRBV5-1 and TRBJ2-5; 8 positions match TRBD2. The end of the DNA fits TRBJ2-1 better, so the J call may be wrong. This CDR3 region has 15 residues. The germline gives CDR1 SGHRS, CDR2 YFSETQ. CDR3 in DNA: TGCGCCAGCAGCTCCGGACTAGCCCCAAGCGATGAGCAGTTCTTC. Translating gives CASSSGLAPSDEQFF.

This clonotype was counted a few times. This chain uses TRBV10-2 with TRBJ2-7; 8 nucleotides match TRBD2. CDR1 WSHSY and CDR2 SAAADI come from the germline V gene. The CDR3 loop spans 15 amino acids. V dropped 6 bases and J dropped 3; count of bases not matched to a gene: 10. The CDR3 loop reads CASRAGREGVYEQYF. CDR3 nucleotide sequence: TGCGCCAGCAGGGCCGGGAGGGAGGGCGTCTACGAGCAGTACTTC.

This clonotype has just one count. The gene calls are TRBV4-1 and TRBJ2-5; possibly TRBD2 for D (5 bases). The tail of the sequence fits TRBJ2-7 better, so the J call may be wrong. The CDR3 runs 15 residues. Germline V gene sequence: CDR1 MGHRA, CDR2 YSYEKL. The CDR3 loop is CASSPTDGKPYEQYF. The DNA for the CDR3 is TGCGCCAGCAGCCCGACGGACGGGAAGCCTTACGAGCAGTACTTC.

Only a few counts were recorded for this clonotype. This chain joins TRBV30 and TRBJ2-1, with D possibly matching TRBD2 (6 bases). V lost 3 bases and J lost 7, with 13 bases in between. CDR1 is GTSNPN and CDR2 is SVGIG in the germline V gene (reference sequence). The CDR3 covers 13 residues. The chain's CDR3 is CAWRTRSWNEQFF. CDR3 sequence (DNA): TGTGCCTGGAGGACTAGGAGTTGGAATGAGCAGTTCTTC.

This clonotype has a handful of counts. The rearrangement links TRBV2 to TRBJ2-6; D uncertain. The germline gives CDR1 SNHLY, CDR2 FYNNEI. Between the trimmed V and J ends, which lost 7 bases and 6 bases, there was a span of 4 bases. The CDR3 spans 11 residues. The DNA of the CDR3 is TGTGCCAGCATGCAGGCCAACGTCCTGACTTTC. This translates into CASMQANVLTF.

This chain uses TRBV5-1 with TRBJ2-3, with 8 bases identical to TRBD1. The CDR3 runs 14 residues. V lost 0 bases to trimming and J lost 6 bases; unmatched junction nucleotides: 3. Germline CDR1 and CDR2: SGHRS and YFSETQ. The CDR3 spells CASSLARGHDTQYF. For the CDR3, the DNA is TGCGCCAGCAGCTTGGCCAGGGGGCACGATACGCAGTATTTT.

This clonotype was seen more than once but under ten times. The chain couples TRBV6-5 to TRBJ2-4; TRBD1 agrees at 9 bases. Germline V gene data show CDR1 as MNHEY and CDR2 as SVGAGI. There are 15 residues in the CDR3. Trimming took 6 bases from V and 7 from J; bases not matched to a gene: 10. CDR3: CASSPPGQGSNIQYF. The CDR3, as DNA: TGTGCCAGCAGCCCTCCGGGACAGGGATCGAACATTCAGTACTTC.

CDR3 DNA: TGTGCCATCAGTGAACCGGGGGGTGACATTCAGTACTTC. Amino acid sequence: CAISEPGGDIQYF. This chain joins TRBV10-3 and TRBJ2-4; TRBD2 aligns across 7 bases. The V gene end was trimmed by 3 bases and the J gene end by 8 bases; junction bases not matched to a gene: 4. Germline lookup yields CDR1 ENHRY and CDR2 SYGVKD. CDR3 size: 13 residues.

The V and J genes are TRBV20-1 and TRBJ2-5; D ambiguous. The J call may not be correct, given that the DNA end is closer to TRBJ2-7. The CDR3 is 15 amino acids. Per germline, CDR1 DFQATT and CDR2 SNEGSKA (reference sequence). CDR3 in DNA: TGCAGTGCTACGGACGGAAAGACGGGCGAGAACGAGCAGTACTTC. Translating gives CSATDGKTGENEQYF.

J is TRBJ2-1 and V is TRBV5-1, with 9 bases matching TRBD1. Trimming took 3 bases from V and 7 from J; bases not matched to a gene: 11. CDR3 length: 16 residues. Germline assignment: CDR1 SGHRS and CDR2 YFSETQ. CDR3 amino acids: CASSSMWGQGGNEQFF. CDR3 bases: TGCGCCAGCAGCTCTATGTGGGGACAGGGAGGGAATGAGCAGTTCTTC.

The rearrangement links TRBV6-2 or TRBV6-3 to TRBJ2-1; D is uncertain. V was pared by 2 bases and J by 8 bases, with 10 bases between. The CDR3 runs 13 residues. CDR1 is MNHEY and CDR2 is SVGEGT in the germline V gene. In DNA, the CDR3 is TGTGCCAGCAGTTACCAATCGCCGTATGAGCAGTTCTTC. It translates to CASSYQSPYEQFF.